This T cell receptor beta chain was sequenced for a study of CXCR3-negative and CXCR3-positive naive CD8 T cells. CD45RO-CCR7+CD27+CD95- was the phenotype of naive CD8+ T cells. UMI-labeled 5' RACE yielded the TRB cDNA libraries. With the 5' RACE reads reprocessed, TCRdb shows one record per CDR3 protein and no DNA. This repertoire includes over 55,000 distinct CDR3 sequences. On this clonotype: Its matching antigen is unknown.

The CDR3 consists of 16 residues. In germline, CDR1 is SGDLS, CDR2 YYNGEE. Points from the study as a whole: Both naive subsets had comparably high diversity; memory CD8+ cells much lower. Naive CXCR3-positive and CXCR3-negative cells shared TRBV-TRBJ usage; memory cells diverged. Naive cells with CXCR3 showed TRB CDR3s that were more hydrophobic than those in CXCR3-negative naive cells.

The TCR was taken from a human donor in good health. Some clones in this sample may be carry-over from other donors' samples. The chain recombines TRBV9 with TRBJ2-3; TCRdb indicates TRBD2, and absent DNA this call remains unverified. Sequencing was carried out using naive CXCR3+ CD8+ T cells from blood. Subset defined: CD45RO-CCR7+CD27+CD95- naive CD8+ T cells expressing CXCR3 (TNR3+). CDR3 loop: CASSPEASGADDTQYF.